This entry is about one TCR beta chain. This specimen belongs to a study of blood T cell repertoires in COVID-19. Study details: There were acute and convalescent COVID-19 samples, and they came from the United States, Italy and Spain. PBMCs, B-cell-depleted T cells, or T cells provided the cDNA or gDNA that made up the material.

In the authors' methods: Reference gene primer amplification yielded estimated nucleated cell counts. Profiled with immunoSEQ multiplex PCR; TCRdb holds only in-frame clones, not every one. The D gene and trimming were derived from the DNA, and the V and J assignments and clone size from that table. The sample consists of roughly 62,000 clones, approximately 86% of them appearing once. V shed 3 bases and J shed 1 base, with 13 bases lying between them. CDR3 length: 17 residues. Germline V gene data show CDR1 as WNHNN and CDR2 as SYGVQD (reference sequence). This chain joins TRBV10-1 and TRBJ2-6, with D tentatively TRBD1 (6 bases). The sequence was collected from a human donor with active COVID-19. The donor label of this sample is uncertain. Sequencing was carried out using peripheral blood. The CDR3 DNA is TGCGCCAGCAGTGACGAGGACAGTCAGTCTGGGGCCAACGTCCTGACTTTC. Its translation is CASSDEDSQSGANVLTF.